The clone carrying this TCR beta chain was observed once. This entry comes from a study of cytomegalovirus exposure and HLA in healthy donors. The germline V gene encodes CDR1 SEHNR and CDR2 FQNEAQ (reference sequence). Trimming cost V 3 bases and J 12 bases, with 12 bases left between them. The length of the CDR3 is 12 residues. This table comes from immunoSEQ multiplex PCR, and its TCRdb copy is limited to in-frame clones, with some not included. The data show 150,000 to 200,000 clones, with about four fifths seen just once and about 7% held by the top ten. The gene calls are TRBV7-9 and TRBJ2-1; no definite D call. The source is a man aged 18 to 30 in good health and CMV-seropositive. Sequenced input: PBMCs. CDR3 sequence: CASSFPVGWQFF. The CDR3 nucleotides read TGTGCCAGCAGCTTCCCGGTCGGTTGGCAGTTCTTC.